This record covers a single TCR beta chain. Its antigen is undetermined. Clones were read by immunoSEQ multiplex PCR, and TCRdb kept only the in-frame ones, dropping some. The top ten clones hold about 8% of a sample with 70,000 to 80,000 clones, under 95% of them seen once. This sample is part of a study of PD-1 blockade in classical Hodgkin lymphoma. Looking at the study overall: The nivolumab dose that patients received was 3 mg/kg, given intravenously every 2 weeks. Whole-study results and caveats: Significantly greater TCR diversity emerged by C4D1 in CD4+ cells but not CD8+ cells. Patients with an early start, nivolumab under 1 year after ASCT, were excluded.

Relapses following autologous stem cell transplantation were seen in all patients, with brentuximab vedotin exposure varying. CDR1 SGHVS and CDR2 FQNEAQ come from the germline V gene. The CDR3 consists of 16 residues. With 4 bases clipped from V and 5 bases from J, the junction kept 12 bases outside the gene matches. This chain connects TRBV7-8 to TRBJ2-3, with TRBD2 matching over 7 bases. The sequencing used peripheral blood mononuclear cells (PBMCs), collected at baseline. This receptor was taken from a human donor with classical Hodgkin lymphoma. The CDR3: CASSSVSGTRVDTQYF. The CDR3 DNA reads TGTGCCAGCAGCTCGGTGAGCGGGACCCGAGTAGATACGCAGTATTTT.